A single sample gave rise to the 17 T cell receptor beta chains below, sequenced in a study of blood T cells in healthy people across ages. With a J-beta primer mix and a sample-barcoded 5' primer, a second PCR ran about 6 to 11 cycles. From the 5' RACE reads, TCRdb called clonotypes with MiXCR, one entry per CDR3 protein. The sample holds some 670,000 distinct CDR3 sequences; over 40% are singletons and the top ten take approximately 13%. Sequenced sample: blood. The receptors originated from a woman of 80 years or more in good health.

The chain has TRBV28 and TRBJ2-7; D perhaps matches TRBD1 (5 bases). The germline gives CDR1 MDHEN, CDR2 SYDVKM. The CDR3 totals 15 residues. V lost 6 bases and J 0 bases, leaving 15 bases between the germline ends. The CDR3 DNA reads TGTGCCAGCAGACCCCCAGGGAAACTCTCCTACGAGCAGTACTTC. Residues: CASRPPGKLSYEQYF.

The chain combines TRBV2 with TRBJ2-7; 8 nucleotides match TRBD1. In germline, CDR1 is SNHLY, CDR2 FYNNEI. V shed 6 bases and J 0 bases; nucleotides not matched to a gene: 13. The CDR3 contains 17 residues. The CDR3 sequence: CASRAGTGRIYSYEQYF. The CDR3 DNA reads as TGTGCCAGCAGGGCCGGGACAGGACGCATTTACTCCTACGAGCAGTACTTC.

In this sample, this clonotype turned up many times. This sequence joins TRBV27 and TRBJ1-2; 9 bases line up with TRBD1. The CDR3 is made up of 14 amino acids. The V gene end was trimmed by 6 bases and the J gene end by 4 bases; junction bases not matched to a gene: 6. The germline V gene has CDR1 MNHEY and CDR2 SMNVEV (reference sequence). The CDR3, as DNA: TGTGCCAGCAGGCGGACAGGGGACAGCTATGGCTACACCTTC. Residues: CASRRTGDSYGYTF.

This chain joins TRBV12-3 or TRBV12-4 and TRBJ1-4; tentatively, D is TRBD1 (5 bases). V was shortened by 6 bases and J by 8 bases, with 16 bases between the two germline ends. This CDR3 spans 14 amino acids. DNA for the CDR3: TGTGCCAGCAGCCTTTCAGGGTCTGGAGAAAAACTGTTTTTT. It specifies CASSLSGSGEKLFF.

The DNA for the CDR3 is TGCAGTGCTGAATATCTACCGGGACTAGAAGTCAGCCACGAGCAGTACTTC. It yields the protein CSAEYLPGLEVSHEQYF. This sequence joins TRBV20-1 and TRBJ2-5; TRBD2 aligns across 8 bases. The end of the DNA aligns better with TRBJ2-7, so the J call may be wrong. The CDR3 is 17 amino acids. Germline V gives CDR1 DFQATT, CDR2 SNEGSKA (reference sequence).

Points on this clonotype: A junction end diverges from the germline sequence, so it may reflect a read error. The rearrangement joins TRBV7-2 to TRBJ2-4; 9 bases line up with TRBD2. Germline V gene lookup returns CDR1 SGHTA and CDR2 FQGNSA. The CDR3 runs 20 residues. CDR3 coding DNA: TGTGCCTGCAGCCCTCGCCCGGGGCTAGCGGGGACCCTAGCCAAAAACATTCAGTACTTC. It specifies CACSPRPGLAGTLAKNIQYF.

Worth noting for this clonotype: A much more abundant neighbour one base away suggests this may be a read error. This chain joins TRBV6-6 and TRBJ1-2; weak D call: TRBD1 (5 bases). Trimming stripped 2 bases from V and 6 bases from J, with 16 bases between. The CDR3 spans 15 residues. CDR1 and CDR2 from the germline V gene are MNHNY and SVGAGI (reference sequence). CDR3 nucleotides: TGTGCCAGCAGTTACCAGGGCTTCAGTATAGATGGCTACACCTTC. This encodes CASSYQGFSIDGYTF.

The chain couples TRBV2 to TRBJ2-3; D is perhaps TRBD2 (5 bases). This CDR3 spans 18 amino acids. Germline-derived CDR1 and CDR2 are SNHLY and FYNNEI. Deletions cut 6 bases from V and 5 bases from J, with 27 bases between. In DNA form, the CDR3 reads TGTGCCAGCAGGGTCTCCATCACGGGAACCAACGAACGAGATACGCAGTATTTT. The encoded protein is CASRVSITGTNERDTQYF.

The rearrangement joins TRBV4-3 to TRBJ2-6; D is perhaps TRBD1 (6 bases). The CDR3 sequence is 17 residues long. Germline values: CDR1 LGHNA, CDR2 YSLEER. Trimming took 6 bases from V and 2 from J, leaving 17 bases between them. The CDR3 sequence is CASSRDTTRPGANVLTF. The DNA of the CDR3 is TGCGCCAGCAGTCGGGACACCACCCGGCCTGGGGCCAACGTCCTGACTTTC.

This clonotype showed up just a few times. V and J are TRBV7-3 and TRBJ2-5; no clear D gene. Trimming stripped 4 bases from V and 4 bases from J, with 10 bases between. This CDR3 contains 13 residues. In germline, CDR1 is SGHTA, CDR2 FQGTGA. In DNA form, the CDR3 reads TGTGCCAGCAGCTGGGGAATGGGAGAGACCCAGTACTTC. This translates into CASSWGMGETQYF.

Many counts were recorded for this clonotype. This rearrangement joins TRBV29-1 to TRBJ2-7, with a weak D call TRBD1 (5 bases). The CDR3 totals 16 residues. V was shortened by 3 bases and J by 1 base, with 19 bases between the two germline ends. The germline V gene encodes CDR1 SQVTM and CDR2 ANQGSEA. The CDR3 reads CSVEVGRQGMSYEQYF. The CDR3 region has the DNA TGCAGCGTTGAGGTCGGGCGGCAGGGTATGTCCTACGAGCAGTACTTC.

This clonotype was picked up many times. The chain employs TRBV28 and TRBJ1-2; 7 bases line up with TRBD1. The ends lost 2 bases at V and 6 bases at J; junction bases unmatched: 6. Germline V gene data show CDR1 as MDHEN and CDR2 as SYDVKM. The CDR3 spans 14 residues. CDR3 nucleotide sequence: TGTGCCAGCAGTTTACCGACGACAGGGAATGGCTACACCTTC. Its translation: CASSLPTTGNGYTF.

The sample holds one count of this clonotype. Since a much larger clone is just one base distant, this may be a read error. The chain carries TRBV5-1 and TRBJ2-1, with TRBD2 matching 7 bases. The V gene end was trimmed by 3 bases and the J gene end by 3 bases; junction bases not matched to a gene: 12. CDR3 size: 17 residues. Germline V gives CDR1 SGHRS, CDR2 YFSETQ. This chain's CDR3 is CASSWGISGSFYNEQFF. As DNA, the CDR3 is TGCGCCAGCAGCTGGGGGATTAGCGGGTCTTTCTACAATGAGCAGTTCTTC.

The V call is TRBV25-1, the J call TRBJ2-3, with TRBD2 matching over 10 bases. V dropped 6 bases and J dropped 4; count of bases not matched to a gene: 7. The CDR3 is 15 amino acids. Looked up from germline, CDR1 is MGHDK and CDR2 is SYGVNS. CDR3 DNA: TGTGCCAGCAGGGGTAGCGGGGGGCTCCCAGATACGCAGTATTTT. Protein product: CASRGSGGLPDTQYF.

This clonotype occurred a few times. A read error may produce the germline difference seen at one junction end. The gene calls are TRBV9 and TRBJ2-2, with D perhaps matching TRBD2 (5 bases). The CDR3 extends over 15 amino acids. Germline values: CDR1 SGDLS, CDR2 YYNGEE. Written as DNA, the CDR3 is TGTGCCAGCAGCGTAGAGGCCAGCCTCACCGGGGAACTGTTTTTT. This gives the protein CASSVEASLTGELFF.

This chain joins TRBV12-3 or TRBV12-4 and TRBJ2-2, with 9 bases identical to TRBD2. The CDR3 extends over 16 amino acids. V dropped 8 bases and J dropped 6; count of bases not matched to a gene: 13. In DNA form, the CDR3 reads TGTGCCAGCGGGTCTCTAGCGGGAAATAAACCCGGGGAGCTGTTTTTT. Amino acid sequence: CASGSLAGNKPGELFF.

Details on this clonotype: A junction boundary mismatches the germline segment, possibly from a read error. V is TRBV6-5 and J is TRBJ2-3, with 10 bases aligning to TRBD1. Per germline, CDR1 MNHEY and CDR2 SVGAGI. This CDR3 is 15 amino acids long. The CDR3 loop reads CVSTRKGQGSDAQYF. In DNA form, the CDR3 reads TGTGTCAGCACCAGAAAGGGACAGGGGTCAGATGCGCAGTATTTT.